The sequence of this TCR beta chain was determined in a study of T cell changes during pregnancy in multiple sclerosis. Clones were read by immunoSEQ multiplex PCR, and TCRdb kept only the in-frame ones, dropping some. The sample shows 20,000 to 25,000 clones, approximately 86% of them seen only once. CDR1 is SEHNR and CDR2 is FQNEAQ in the germline V gene (reference sequence). This CDR3 region has 14 residues. Trimming shortened V by 0 bases and J by 5 bases, and 10 bases separated the two germline ends. Sequencing was performed on CD8+ T cells from peripheral blood mononuclear cells, taken in the first trimester of pregnancy. The rearrangement uses TRBV7-9 and TRBJ2-5, with a weak D call TRBD2 (5 bases). This clonotype was sampled from a female donor in good health, enrolled as a control in a pregnancy study. CDR3 residues: CASSLASGMETQYF. CDR3 bases: TGTGCCAGCAGCTTAGCATCCGGGATGGAGACCCAGTACTTC.